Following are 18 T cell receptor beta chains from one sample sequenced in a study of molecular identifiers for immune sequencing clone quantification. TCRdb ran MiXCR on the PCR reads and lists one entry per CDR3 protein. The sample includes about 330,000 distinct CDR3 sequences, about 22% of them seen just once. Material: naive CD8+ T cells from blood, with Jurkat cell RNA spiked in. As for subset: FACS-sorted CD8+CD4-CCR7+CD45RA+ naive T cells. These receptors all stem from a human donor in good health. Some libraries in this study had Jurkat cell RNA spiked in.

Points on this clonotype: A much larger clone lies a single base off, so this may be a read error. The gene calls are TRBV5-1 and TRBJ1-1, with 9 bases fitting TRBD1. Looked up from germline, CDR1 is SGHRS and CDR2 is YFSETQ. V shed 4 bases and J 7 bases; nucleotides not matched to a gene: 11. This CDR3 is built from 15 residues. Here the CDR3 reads CASSIGTGIDIEAFF. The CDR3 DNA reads TGCGCCAGCAGCATCGGGACAGGGATCGACATTGAAGCTTTCTTT.

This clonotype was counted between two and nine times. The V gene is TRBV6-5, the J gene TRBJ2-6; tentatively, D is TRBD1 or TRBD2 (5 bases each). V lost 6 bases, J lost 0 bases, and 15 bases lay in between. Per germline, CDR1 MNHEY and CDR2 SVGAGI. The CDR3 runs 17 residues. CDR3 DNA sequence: TGTGCCAGCAGCTCCCCGGGACGGCACTCTGGGGCCAACGTCCTGACTTTC. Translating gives CASSSPGRHSGANVLTF.

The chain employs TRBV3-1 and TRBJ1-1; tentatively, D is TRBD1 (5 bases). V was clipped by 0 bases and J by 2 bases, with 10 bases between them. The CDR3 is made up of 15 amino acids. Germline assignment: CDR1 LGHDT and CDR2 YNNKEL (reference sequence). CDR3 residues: CASSQDPGGNTEAFF. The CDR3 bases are TGTGCCAGCAGCCAAGACCCCGGGGGAAACACTGAAGCTTTCTTT.

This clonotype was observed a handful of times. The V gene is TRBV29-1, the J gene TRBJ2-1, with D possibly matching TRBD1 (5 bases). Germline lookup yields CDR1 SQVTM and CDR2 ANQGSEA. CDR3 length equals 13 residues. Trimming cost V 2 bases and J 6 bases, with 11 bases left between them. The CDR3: CSVETRQRNEQFF. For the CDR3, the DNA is TGCAGCGTTGAAACCAGACAGCGCAATGAGCAGTTCTTC.

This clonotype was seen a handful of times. The CDR3 is CSASRDGGRISTDTQYF. The CDR3 DNA reads TGCAGTGCTAGCCGAGACGGGGGCCGAATAAGCACAGATACGCAGTATTTT. The rearrangement links TRBV20-1 to TRBJ2-3; D may correspond to TRBD1 or TRBD2 (6 bases each). This CDR3 has 17 residues. Trimming removed 3 bases at V and 0 bases at J, with 19 bases between. The V gene's germline CDR1 is DFQATT and CDR2 SNEGSKA (reference sequence).

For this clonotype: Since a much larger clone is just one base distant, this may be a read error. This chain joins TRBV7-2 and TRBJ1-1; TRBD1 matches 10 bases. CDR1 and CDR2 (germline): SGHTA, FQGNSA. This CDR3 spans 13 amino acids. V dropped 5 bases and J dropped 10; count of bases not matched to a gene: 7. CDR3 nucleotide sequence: TGTGCCAGCAGCCTAGGGACAGGGGTTGGAGCTTTCTTT. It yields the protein CASSLGTGVGAFF.

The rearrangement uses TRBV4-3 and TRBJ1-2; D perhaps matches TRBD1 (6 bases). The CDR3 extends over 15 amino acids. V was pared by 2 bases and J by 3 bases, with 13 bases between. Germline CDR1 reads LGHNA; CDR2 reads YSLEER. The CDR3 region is CASSQSTGLHYGYTF. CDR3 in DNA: TGCGCCAGCAGCCAAAGTACAGGGCTCCACTATGGCTACACCTTC.

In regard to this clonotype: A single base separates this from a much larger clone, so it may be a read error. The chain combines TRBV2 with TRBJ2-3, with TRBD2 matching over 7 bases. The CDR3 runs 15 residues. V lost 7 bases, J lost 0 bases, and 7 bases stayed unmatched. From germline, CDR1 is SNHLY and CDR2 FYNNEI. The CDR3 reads CASTAGGVSTDTQYF. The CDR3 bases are TGTGCCAGCACCGCTGGGGGGGTGAGCACAGATACGCAGTATTTT.

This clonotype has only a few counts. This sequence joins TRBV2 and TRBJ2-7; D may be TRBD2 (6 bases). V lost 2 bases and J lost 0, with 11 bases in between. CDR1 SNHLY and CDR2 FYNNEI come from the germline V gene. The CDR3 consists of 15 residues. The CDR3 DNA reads TGTGCCAGCAGTGAACGTGGAGGGCCCTCCTACGAGCAGTACTTC. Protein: CASSERGGPSYEQYF.

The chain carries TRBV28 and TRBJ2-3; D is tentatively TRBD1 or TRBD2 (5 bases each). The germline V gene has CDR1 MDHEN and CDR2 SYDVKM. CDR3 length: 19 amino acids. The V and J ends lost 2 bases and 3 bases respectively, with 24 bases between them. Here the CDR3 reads CASSLLSLVAPKGTDTQYF. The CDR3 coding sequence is TGTGCCAGCAGTTTACTTTCTCTGGTAGCGCCCAAGGGGACAGATACGCAGTATTTT.

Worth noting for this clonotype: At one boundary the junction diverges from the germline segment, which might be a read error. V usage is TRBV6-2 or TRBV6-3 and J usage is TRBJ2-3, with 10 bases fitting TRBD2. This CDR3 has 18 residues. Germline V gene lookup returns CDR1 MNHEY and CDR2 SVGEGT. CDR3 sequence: CASGYVLAGFTSTDTQYF. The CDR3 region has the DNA TGTGCCAGCGGTTATGTACTAGCGGGATTTACTAGCACAGATACGCAGTATTTT.

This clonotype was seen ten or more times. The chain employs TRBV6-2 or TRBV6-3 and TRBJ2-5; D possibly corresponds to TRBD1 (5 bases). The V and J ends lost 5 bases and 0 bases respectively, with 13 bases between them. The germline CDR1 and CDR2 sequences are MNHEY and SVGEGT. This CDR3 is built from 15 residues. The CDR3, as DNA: TGTGCCAGCAGTCCACGGACACCTTACCAAGAGACCCAGTACTTC. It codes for CASSPRTPYQETQYF.

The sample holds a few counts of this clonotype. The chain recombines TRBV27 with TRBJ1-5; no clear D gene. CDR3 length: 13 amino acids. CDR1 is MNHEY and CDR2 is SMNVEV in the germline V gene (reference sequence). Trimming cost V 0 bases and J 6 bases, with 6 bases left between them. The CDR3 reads CASSLSFTQPQHF. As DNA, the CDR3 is TGTGCCAGCAGTTTATCGTTCACTCAGCCCCAGCATTTT.

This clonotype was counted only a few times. CDR3 region: CASSHRGEGYEQYF. The CDR3 nucleotides read TGTGCCAGCAGTCACCGGGGCGAGGGCTACGAGCAGTACTTC. This chain uses TRBV28 with TRBJ2-7; D possibly uses TRBD1 or TRBD2 (5 bases each). Germline V gene data show CDR1 as MDHEN and CDR2 as SYDVKM. The CDR3 consists of 14 residues. The germline V and J ends were trimmed by 5 bases and 3 bases, with 14 bases remaining between them.

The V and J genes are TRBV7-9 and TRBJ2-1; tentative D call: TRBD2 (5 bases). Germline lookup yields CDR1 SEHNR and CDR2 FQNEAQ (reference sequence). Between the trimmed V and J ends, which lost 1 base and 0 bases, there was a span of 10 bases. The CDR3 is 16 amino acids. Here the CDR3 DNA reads TGTGCCAGCAGCTTAGGAGCGGTCGGCTCCTACAATGAGCAGTTCTTC. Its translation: CASSLGAVGSYNEQFF.

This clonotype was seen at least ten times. CDR3 DNA: TGCAGCGTCCTAGGCACAGGGCTAGAAGAGACCCAGTACTTC. It yields the protein CSVLGTGLEETQYF. The rearrangement uses TRBV29-1 and TRBJ2-5, with a possible D match to TRBD1 (6 bases). The CDR3 runs to 14 residues. Trimming pared 6 bases from V and 3 bases from J, leaving 17 bases between. The V gene's germline CDR1 is SQVTM and CDR2 ANQGSEA.

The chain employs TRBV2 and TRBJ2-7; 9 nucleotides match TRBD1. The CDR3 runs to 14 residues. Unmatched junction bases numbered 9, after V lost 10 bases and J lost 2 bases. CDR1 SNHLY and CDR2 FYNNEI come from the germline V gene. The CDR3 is CATEDRGNAYEQYF. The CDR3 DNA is TGTGCCACCGAGGACAGGGGAAATGCCTACGAGCAGTACTTC.

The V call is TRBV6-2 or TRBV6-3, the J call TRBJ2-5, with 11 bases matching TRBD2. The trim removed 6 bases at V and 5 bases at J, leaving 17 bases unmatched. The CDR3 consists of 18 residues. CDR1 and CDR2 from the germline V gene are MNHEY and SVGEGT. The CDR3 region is CASRTQIAGGRLQETQYF. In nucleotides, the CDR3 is TGTGCCAGCAGGACCCAGATAGCGGGAGGGCGGTTGCAGGAGACCCAGTACTTC.